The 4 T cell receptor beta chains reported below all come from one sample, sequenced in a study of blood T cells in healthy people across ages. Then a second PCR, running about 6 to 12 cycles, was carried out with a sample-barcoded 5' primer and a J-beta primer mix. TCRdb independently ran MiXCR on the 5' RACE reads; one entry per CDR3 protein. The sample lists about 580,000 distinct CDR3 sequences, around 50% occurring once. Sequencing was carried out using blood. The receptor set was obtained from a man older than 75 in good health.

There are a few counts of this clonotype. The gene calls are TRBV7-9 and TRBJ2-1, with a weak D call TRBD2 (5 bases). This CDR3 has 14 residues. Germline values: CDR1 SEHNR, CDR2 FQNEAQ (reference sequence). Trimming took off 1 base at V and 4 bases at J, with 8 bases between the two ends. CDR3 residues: CASSLERQYNEQFF. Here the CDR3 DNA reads TGTGCCAGCAGCTTAGAGCGGCAGTACAATGAGCAGTTCTTC.

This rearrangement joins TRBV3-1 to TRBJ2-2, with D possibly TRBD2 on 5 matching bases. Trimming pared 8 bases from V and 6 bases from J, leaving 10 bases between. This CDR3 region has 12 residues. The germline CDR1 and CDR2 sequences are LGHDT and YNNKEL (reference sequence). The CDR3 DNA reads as TGTGCCAGCCGTCTGGGAGCCGGGGAGCTGTTTTTT. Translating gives CASRLGAGELFF.

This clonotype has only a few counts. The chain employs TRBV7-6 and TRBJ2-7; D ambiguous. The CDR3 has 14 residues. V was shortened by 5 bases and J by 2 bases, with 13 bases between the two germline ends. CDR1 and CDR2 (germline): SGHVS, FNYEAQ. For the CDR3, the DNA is TGTGCCAGCAGCAGAACCGGTGCGACCTACGAGCAGTACTTC. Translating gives CASSRTGATYEQYF. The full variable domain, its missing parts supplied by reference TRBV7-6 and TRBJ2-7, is GAGVSQSPRYKVTKRGQDVALRCDPISGHVSLYWYRQALGQGPEFLTYFNYEAQQDKSGLPNDRFSAERPEGSISTLTIQRTEQRDSAMYRCASSRTGATYEQYFGPGTRLTVT.

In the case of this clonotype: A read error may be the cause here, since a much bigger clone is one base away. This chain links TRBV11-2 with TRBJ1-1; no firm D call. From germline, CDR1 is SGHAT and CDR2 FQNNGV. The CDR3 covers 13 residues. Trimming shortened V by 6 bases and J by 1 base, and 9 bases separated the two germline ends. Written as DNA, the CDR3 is TGTGCCAGCAGATTCACAGAGAACACTGAAGCTTTCTTT. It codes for CASRFTENTEAFF.